This T cell receptor beta chain came from a study of blood T cell repertoires in COVID-19. Across the whole study: Sites across the United States, Italy and Spain contributed samples from acute and convalescent COVID-19.

Authors' methods: Estimated nucleated cell counts came from reference gene primer amplification. Using immunoSEQ multiplex PCR, the repertoire was profiled, and TCRdb retains in-frame clones only, with some absent. That table furnishes V, J and clone size, whereas the DNA furnished D and trimming. The profile shows about 290,000 clones, about nine tenths of them singletons. Recruits, aged roughly 18 to 95 years, lived in some 25 US areas. Participant-reported clinical history was the basis for cohort assignment. Between the trimmed V and J ends, which lost 3 bases and 7 bases, there was a span of 17 bases. In germline, CDR1 is SGHRS, CDR2 YFSETQ. The CDR3 runs to 15 residues.

The specimen sequenced was PBMCs or T cells enriched from blood (not recorded which). The gene calls are TRBV5-1 and TRBJ2-1, with TRBD2 as a possible D gene (5 bases). The clonotype was recovered from a woman in her 40s who had recovered from COVID-19. The CDR3 bases are TGCGCCAGCAGCTCCTTCGCGGGTGGGCCAAATGAGCAGTTCTTC. It yields the protein CASSSFAGGPNEQFF.